The 10 T cell receptor beta chains below come from one sample, sequenced in a study of human T cells and chemical hapten exposure. TCRdb used MiXCR to reprocess the 5' RACE reads, holding one entry per CDR3 protein. This repertoire shows 110,000 or so distinct CDR3 sequences, approximately 20% found once; its top ten account for around 2.8%. Whole blood that had not been fractionated was the source of extracted total RNA. The receptors originated from a human donor in good health.

This clonotype was recorded a few times. The J gene is TRBJ1-2, the V gene TRBV28; D is perhaps TRBD1 (6 bases). V lost 4 bases and J lost 2, with 23 bases in between. The CDR3 runs to 18 residues. The germline V gene encodes CDR1 MDHEN and CDR2 SYDVKM. The CDR3 loop reads CASSSNEGRGFLNYGYTF. The DNA of the CDR3 is TGTGCCAGCAGTTCCAACGAGGGCAGGGGCTTTTTAAACTATGGCTACACCTTC.

In this sample, this clonotype turned up a few times. The rearrangement joins TRBV11-2 to TRBJ2-5; 12 positions agree with TRBD2. V lost 5 bases, J lost 7 bases, and 11 bases stayed unmatched. This CDR3 comprises 16 residues. CDR1 and CDR2 from the germline V gene are SGHAT and FQNNGV. The CDR3 sequence: CASSRRLAGVEGTQYF. The DNA for the CDR3 is TGTGCCAGCAGCCGCCGACTAGCGGGAGTCGAGGGGACCCAGTACTTC.

The rearrangement links TRBV29-1 to TRBJ2-7, with D unclear. Per the germline V gene, CDR1 is SQVTM and CDR2 is ANQGSEA. CDR3 length equals 11 residues. V was pared by 6 bases and J by 4 bases, with 10 bases between. Here the CDR3 DNA reads TGCAGCGTGGTATCCCTTTACGAGCAGTACTTC. Translation: CSVVSLYEQYF.

The chain is built from TRBV12-3 or TRBV12-4 and TRBJ1-5; D unresolved. The ends were cut back, 8 bases at V and 1 base at J, with 15 bases in the middle. The CDR3 totals 15 residues. CDR3 nucleotides: TGTGCCAGCCCCGCCGGAGGGCGAAGCAATCAGCCCCAGCATTTT. It encodes CASPAGGRSNQPQHF.

In its sample, this clonotype was seen a few times. The rearrangement joins TRBV15 to TRBJ1-1, with no clear D. V lost 0 bases to trimming and J lost 1 base, with 6 bases between them. The CDR3 runs to 14 residues. Germline V gene sequence: CDR1 LNHNV, CDR2 YYDKDF (reference sequence). The CDR3 nucleotides are TGTGCCACCAGCAGAGATTTTTCGAACACTGAAGCTTTCTTT. Its protein is CATSRDFSNTEAFF.

V is TRBV6-1 and J is TRBJ2-4, with D uncertain. Germline assignment: CDR1 MNHNS and CDR2 SASEGT. V was cut by 8 bases and J by 7 bases, with 6 bases left in between. This CDR3 has 10 amino acids. The CDR3, as DNA: TGTGCCAGCTCAAGGAACATTCAGTACTTC. Protein: CASSRNIQYF.

This clonotype was seen a few times. The genes are TRBV20-1 and TRBJ2-1; no firm D call. There are 15 residues in the CDR3. V was clipped by 0 bases and J by 3 bases, with 12 bases between them. Germline CDR1 and CDR2: DFQATT and SNEGSKA (reference sequence). The CDR3 coding sequence is TGCAGTGCTAGAGAGGGCGGCGGCAACTACAATGAGCAGTTCTTC. Amino acid sequence: CSAREGGGNYNEQFF.

V is TRBV16 and J is TRBJ1-1, with D hard to call. The CDR3 runs to 15 residues. Germline V lookup: CDR1 KGHSY, CDR2 FQNENV. V was cut by 0 bases and J by 1 base, with 9 bases left in between. The CDR3 bases are TGTGCCAGCAGCCAATCGTTCAGCCCGAACACTGAAGCTTTCTTT. It encodes CASSQSFSPNTEAFF.

Here the CDR3 reads CASSQPMGTEAFF. Here the CDR3 DNA reads TGCGCCAGCAGCCAACCCATGGGCACTGAAGCTTTCTTT. This chain joins TRBV4-1 and TRBJ1-1; the D is unclear. Per germline, CDR1 MGHRA and CDR2 YSYEKL. The CDR3 has 13 amino acids. V dropped 2 bases and J dropped 4 bases, with 8 bases sitting between them.

There are a few counts of this clonotype. The genes are TRBV4-1 and TRBJ2-1; TRBD2 agrees at 8 bases. V trimming: 0 bases; J trimming: 0 bases; junction bases outside the gene matches: 13. Per the germline V gene, CDR1 is MGHRA and CDR2 is YSYEKL. CDR3 size: 20 residues. The chain's CDR3 is CASSQDSAGGLRSSYNEQFF. CDR3 DNA: TGCGCCAGCAGCCAAGATTCGGCGGGAGGACTGAGGAGCTCCTACAATGAGCAGTTCTTC.